This TCR beta chain comes out of a study of control samples from healthy donors and cancer patients. With regard to this clone: One end of the junction is discordant with germline, which a read error may explain.

Germline V gives CDR1 SNHLY, CDR2 FYNNEI. The CDR3 sequence is 13 residues long. Clones were sequenced by immunoSEQ multiplex PCR, and TCRdb holds only the in-frame ones, with some missing. Of some 2,000 clones in the sample, about 73% were seen once. The source of this sequence is a female donor with lung cancer. Sequencing input: formalin-fixed, paraffin-embedded tissue. V usage is TRBV2 and J usage is TRBJ1-1; tentatively, D is TRBD1 (5 bases). The CDR3 DNA reads TGTGCCAGCACAGGGAAAGGGAACACTGAAGCTTTTTTT. It is translated as CASTGKGNTEAFF. The full variable domain, with the rest looked up from reference TRBV2 and TRBJ1-1, is EPEVTQTPSHQVTQMGQEVILRCVPISNHLYFYWYRQILGQKVEFLVSFYNNEISEKSEIFDDQFSVERPDGSNFTLKIRSTKLEDSAMYFCASTGKGNTEAFFGQGTRLTVV.